Listed here are 13 T cell receptor beta chains from one sample, sequenced in a study of T cells in tuberculosis. Using immunoSEQ multiplex PCR, the repertoire was profiled, and TCRdb retains in-frame clones only, with some absent. Of about 37,000 clones listed, about 94% are singletons. The sample comprised PBMCs. These receptors all stem from a donor aged 5 to 30 with latent tuberculosis or without tuberculosis infection. Some clones in this sample may be carry-over from other donors' samples.

This chain uses TRBV7-2 with TRBJ2-2, with D hard to call. V was shortened by 11 bases and J by 0 bases, with 10 bases between the two germline ends. This CDR3 contains 13 residues. CDR1 SGHTA and CDR2 FQGNSA come from the germline V gene. The CDR3 bases are TGTGCCTTAGCTAGGTCGAACACCGGGGAGCTGTTTTTT. The encoded protein is CALARSNTGELFF.

The V and J genes are TRBV14 and TRBJ2-1; 8 bases are shared with TRBD1. This CDR3 has 16 residues. The trim removed 4 bases at V and 2 bases at J, leaving 7 bases unmatched. Germline loops: CDR1 SGHDN, CDR2 FVKESK. CDR3 nucleotide sequence: TGTGCCAGCAGCCCCTTAGGGACAGGCCCCTACAATGAGCAGTTCTTC. Protein sequence: CASSPLGTGPYNEQFF.

V is TRBV5-4 and J is TRBJ1-2; D may be TRBD1 (5 bases). Germline V CDR1 and CDR2: SGHNT, YYREEE (reference sequence). This CDR3 has 13 amino acids. V was shortened by 7 bases and J by 3 bases, with 13 bases between the two germline ends. CDR3 protein: CASRWEGYYGYTF. The DNA for the CDR3 is TGTGCCAGCCGATGGGAGGGGTACTATGGCTACACCTTC.

V is TRBV5-1 and J is TRBJ2-1, with TRBD1 matching 7 bases. Germline values: CDR1 SGHRS, CDR2 YFSETQ. The CDR3 length is 15 residues. After removal of 4 bases from V and 0 bases from J, the junction contained 4 bases not matched to a gene. The CDR3 reads CASSQGQSSYNEQFF. As DNA, the CDR3 is TGCGCCAGCAGCCAGGGACAGAGCTCCTACAATGAGCAGTTCTTC.

The CDR3: CAWNLQGAGPLLFF. DNA of the CDR3: TGTGCCTGGAACTTACAGGGGGCAGGTCCGTTACTGTTTTTT. V usage is TRBV30 and J usage is TRBJ1-4, with TRBD1 matching 9 bases. Germline values: CDR1 GTSNPN, CDR2 SVGIG (reference sequence). This CDR3 has 14 amino acids. With 4 bases clipped from V and 13 bases from J, the junction kept 13 bases outside the gene matches.

This clone was found once. This sequence joins TRBV6-1 and TRBJ2-7; D perhaps matches TRBD1 (5 bases). CDR1 is MNHNS, CDR2 SASEGT, per germline. The CDR3 sequence is 14 residues long. Trimming shortened V by 6 bases and J by 3 bases, and 15 bases separated the two germline ends. For the CDR3, the DNA is TGTGCCAGCAGACCCCTGGACATATACTACGAGCAGTACTTC. It codes for CASRPLDIYYEQYF.

The chain is built from TRBV25-1 and TRBJ2-4, with D uncertain. V was trimmed by 1 base and J by 0 bases, leaving 4 bases between them. Germline CDR1 reads MGHDK; CDR2 reads SYGVNS. The CDR3 is 14 residues long. CDR3 sequence reads: CASSESLAKNIQYF. The CDR3 coding sequence is TGTGCCAGCAGTGAATCCCTAGCCAAAAACATTCAGTACTTC.

This chain uses TRBV2 with TRBJ2-2; D not resolved. This CDR3 is built from 12 residues. Trimming pared 3 bases from V and 5 bases from J, leaving 4 bases between. Per the germline V gene, CDR1 is SNHLY and CDR2 is FYNNEI. CDR3 region: CASSDVTGELFF. CDR3 DNA sequence: TGTGCCAGCAGTGACGTTACCGGGGAGCTGTTTTTT.

The V call is TRBV7-2, the J call TRBJ2-1, with D maybe TRBD2 (7 bases). This CDR3 contains 15 residues. Germline V lookup: CDR1 SGHTA, CDR2 FQGNSA. The V end lost 8 bases, the J end lost 0 bases, and 14 bases lay between the germline ends. CDR3 nucleotides: TGTGCCAGCCAAATTAGGGGGGGCTCCTACAATGAGCAGTTCTTC. This sequence encodes CASQIRGGSYNEQFF.

The chain couples TRBV9 to TRBJ1-2; no definite D call. The germline V gene has CDR1 SGDLS and CDR2 YYNGEE. The CDR3 runs 14 residues. V lost 0 bases and J 4 bases, leaving 10 bases between the germline ends. The DNA of the CDR3 is TGTGCCAGCAGCGTAGATGAGGTTCTCTATGGCTACACCTTC. Protein sequence: CASSVDEVLYGYTF. The complete variable domain, with remaining parts taken from reference TRBV9 and TRBJ1-2, reads DSGVTQTPKHLITATGQRVTLRCSPRSGDLSVYWYQQSLDQGLQFLIQYYNGEERAKGNILERFSAQQFPDLHSELNLSSLELGDSALYFCASSVDEVLYGYTFGSGTRLTVV.

V is TRBV29-1 and J is TRBJ1-1; TRBD1 matches 7 bases. Germline CDR1 SQVTM, CDR2 ANQGSEA. CDR3 size: 13 residues. V lost 6 bases to trimming and J lost 3 bases; unmatched junction nucleotides: 7. The CDR3 region is CSVEQGIDTEAFF. DNA of the CDR3: TGCAGCGTCGAACAGGGGATAGACACTGAAGCTTTCTTT.

This CDR3 reads CSVGHRSSYNEQFF. CDR3 coding DNA: TGCAGCGTTGGTCACAGGAGCTCCTACAATGAGCAGTTCTTC. This sequence joins TRBV29-1 and TRBJ2-1, with D possibly being TRBD1 (5 bases). Trimming took off 4 bases at V and 0 bases at J, with 10 bases between the two ends. Per the germline V gene, CDR1 is SQVTM and CDR2 is ANQGSEA. The CDR3 is made up of 14 amino acids.

V gene TRBV19 combines with J gene TRBJ2-6; D possibly corresponds to TRBD1 (5 bases). This CDR3 region has 18 residues. Trimming cost V 1 base and J 0 bases, with 13 bases left between them. CDR1 is LNHDA and CDR2 is SQIVND in the germline V gene (reference sequence). DNA of the CDR3: TGTGCCAGTAGTATAGTCCCGACAGCTACCTCTGGGGCCAACGTCCTGACTTTC. Encoded protein: CASSIVPTATSGANVLTF.